Listed here are 28 T cell receptor beta chains from one sample, sequenced in a study of T cell responses to AZD1222 COVID-19 vaccine. The protocol was immunoSEQ multiplex PCR, while the TCRdb copy is restricted to in-frame clones and leaves out a portion. The sample holds around 88,000 clones, approximately 87% seen once. Sequenced material: peripheral blood, taken on day 0 of AZD1222 vaccination. The source of these receptors is an adult in good health.

The rearrangement uses TRBV19 and TRBJ2-7; 7 bases fit TRBD1. Per germline, CDR1 LNHDA and CDR2 SQIVND (reference sequence). V was pared by 5 bases and J by 2 bases, with 12 bases of the junction left unmatched. The CDR3 length is 16 residues. CDR3 in DNA: TGTGCCAGTAGTCCTCGGCTAGGGGACAGCCCCTACGAGCAGTACTTC. Protein sequence: CASSPRLGDSPYEQYF.

The chain has TRBV7-8 and TRBJ1-3; D is perhaps TRBD1 (5 bases). Germline CDR1 and CDR2: SGHVS and FQNEAQ. CDR3 length: 17 residues. The V end was cut by 5 bases, the J end by 4 bases, with 21 bases between. This CDR3 is CASSPQTGTAAGNTIYF. Written as DNA, the CDR3 is TGTGCCAGCAGCCCCCAAACCGGGACGGCGGCGGGAAACACCATATATTTT. The full variable domain, in which reference TRBV7-8 and TRBJ1-3 provide the parts outside the CDR3, is GAGVSQSPRYKVAKRGQDVALRCDPISGHVSLFWYQQALGQGPEFLTYFQNEAQLDKSGLPSDRFFAERPEGSVSTLKIQRTQQEDSAVYLCASSPQTGTAAGNTIYFGEGSWLTVV.

This chain uses TRBV6-6 with TRBJ2-3; D possibly matches TRBD1 or TRBD2 (6 bases each). V dropped 5 bases and J dropped 0 bases, with 18 bases sitting between them. The CDR3 spans 17 residues. Germline CDR1 and CDR2: MNHNY and SVGAGI (reference sequence). CDR3 sequence (DNA): TGTGCCAGCAGTGGATCCCTGAGGGGGGTTAGCACAGATACGCAGTATTTT. Encoded protein: CASSGSLRGVSTDTQYF.

The CDR3, as DNA: TGTGCCTGGGAGGGGAACACTGAAGCTTTCTTT. The encoded protein is CAWEGNTEAFF. The J gene is TRBJ1-1, the V gene TRBV30; D is unclear. Between the trimmed V and J ends, which lost 5 bases and 1 base, there was a span of 5 bases. CDR3 length: 11 amino acids. Germline V gives CDR1 GTSNPN, CDR2 SVGIG (reference sequence).

The chain has TRBV10-1 and TRBJ2-3; no clear D. V lost 4 bases to trimming and J lost 3 bases, with 5 bases between them. From germline, CDR1 is WNHNN and CDR2 SYGVQD (reference sequence). The CDR3 contains 12 residues. The CDR3 loop is CASSALTDTQYF. In DNA, the CDR3 is TGCGCCAGCAGTGCACTGACAGATACGCAGTATTTT.

The V call is TRBV6-1, the J call TRBJ2-7; D is perhaps TRBD1 (5 bases). CDR3 length: 15 residues. V lost 0 bases to trimming and J lost 5 bases, with 14 bases between them. The germline gives CDR1 MNHNS, CDR2 SASEGT. The CDR3 region is CASSEAVQGKNEQYF. CDR3 coding DNA: TGTGCCAGCAGTGAAGCCGTGCAGGGCAAGAACGAGCAGTACTTC.

The J gene is TRBJ1-2, the V gene TRBV19; D uncertain. Germline CDR1 reads LNHDA; CDR2 reads SQIVND (reference sequence). Deletions cut 3 bases from V and 4 bases from J, with 15 bases between. This CDR3 region has 15 residues. CDR3 coding DNA: TGTGCCAGTAGTATGGCGAGGGTTGGTGGCTATGGCTACACCTTC. Protein sequence: CASSMARVGGYGYTF.

The chain joins TRBV19 to TRBJ2-4; TRBD1 is a possible D gene (6 bases). The CDR3 runs 12 residues. The V end lost 5 bases, the J end lost 10 bases, and 12 bases lay between the germline ends. Germline V CDR1 and CDR2: LNHDA, SQIVND (reference sequence). The CDR3 region is CASSSDRRIQYF. The DNA for the CDR3 is TGTGCCAGTAGTTCCGACAGGCGTATTCAGTACTTC.

This CDR3 is CASSLMGDTQYF. The CDR3 coding sequence is TGTGCCAGCAGTTTAATGGGCGATACGCAGTATTTT. The chain has TRBV27 and TRBJ2-3; D not resolved. The CDR3 spans 12 residues. Germline V gives CDR1 MNHEY, CDR2 SMNVEV (reference sequence). The ends were cut back, 2 bases at V and 6 bases at J, with 6 bases in the middle.

The chain joins TRBV7-3 to TRBJ1-1; tentatively, D is TRBD1 (5 bases). Deletions cut 5 bases from V and 2 bases from J, with 18 bases between. This CDR3 region has 16 residues. From germline, CDR1 is SGHTA and CDR2 FQGTGA. The CDR3, as DNA: TGTGCCAGCAGCCAATCAGGGACTCCGGGAAACACTGAAGCTTTCTTT. Translated, it gives CASSQSGTPGNTEAFF. The full variable domain, in which reference TRBV7-3 and TRBJ1-1 provide the parts outside the CDR3, is GAGVSQTPSNKVTEKGKYVELRCDPISGHTALYWYRQSLGQGPEFLIYFQGTGAADDSGLPNDRFFAVRPEGSVSTLKIQRTERGDSAVYLCASSQSGTPGNTEAFFGQGTRLTVV.

This clone appeared a single time. This chain uses TRBV7-9 with TRBJ1-4, with 8 bases identical to TRBD1. The germline V gene has CDR1 SEHNR and CDR2 FQNEAQ (reference sequence). V lost 5 bases to trimming and J lost 4 bases; unmatched junction nucleotides: 9. The CDR3 is 16 residues long. The CDR3 loop is CASSLYSGGFNEKLFF. The DNA of the CDR3 is TGTGCCAGCAGCCTATACTCAGGGGGCTTTAATGAAAAACTGTTTTTT.

The rearrangement links TRBV24-1 to TRBJ2-1; TRBD2 aligns across 15 bases. J gave up 2 bases and V 3 bases, and 4 bases lay outside the gene matches. The CDR3 has 18 amino acids. CDR1 and CDR2 (germline): KGHDR, SFDVKD. The CDR3: CATSDGLAGGHTYNEQFF. In nucleotides, the CDR3 is TGTGCCACCAGTGATGGACTAGCGGGGGGGCATACCTACAATGAGCAGTTCTTC.

This clone appeared once. The gene calls are TRBV27 and TRBJ1-5; weak D call: TRBD1 (6 bases). The CDR3 is 13 residues long. Trimming cost V 11 bases and J 5 bases, with 16 bases left between them. CDR1 is MNHEY and CDR2 is SMNVEV in the germline V gene (reference sequence). The CDR3 nucleotides are TGTGCCTCGAAAACAGGGAAGGATCAGCCCCAGCATTTT. It specifies CASKTGKDQPQHF.

The J gene is TRBJ1-6, the V gene TRBV3-1 (or the pseudogene TRBV3-2); TRBD1 aligns across 8 bases. V trimming: 2 bases; J trimming: 10 bases; junction bases outside the gene matches: 10. The V gene's germline CDR1 is LGHDT and CDR2 YNNKEL (reference sequence). The CDR3 is 16 amino acids. CDR3 in amino acids: CASSQLDREGWSPLHF. The CDR3 DNA is TGTGCCAGCAGCCAACTGGACAGGGAGGGTTGGTCACCCCTCCACTTT.

This sequence joins TRBV9 and TRBJ1-1, with D possibly being TRBD1 (5 bases). Germline V gives CDR1 SGDLS, CDR2 YYNGEE. Trimming stripped 3 bases from V and 2 bases from J, with 14 bases between. CDR3 size: 15 residues. CDR3 in DNA: TGTGCCAGCAGCGCCGCGATCACAGGTAACACTGAAGCTTTCTTT. Encoded protein: CASSAAITGNTEAFF. The complete variable domain, with remaining parts taken from reference TRBV9 and TRBJ1-1, reads DSGVTQTPKHLITATGQRVTLRCSPRSGDLSVYWYQQSLDQGLQFLIQYYNGEERAKGNILERFSAQQFPDLHSELNLSSLELGDSALYFCASSAAITGNTEAFFGQGTRLTVV.

This clone appeared a single time. CDR3 residues: CASSRDILGNSGNTIYF. The CDR3 DNA sequence: TGTGCCAGCTCACGGGACATCCTCGGCAACTCTGGAAACACCATATATTTT. V gene TRBV18 combines with J gene TRBJ1-3, with a tentative D call TRBD1 (6 bases). Trimming took off 4 bases at V and 0 bases at J, with 16 bases between the two ends. Per germline, CDR1 KGHSH and CDR2 LQKENI. CDR3 length equals 17 residues.

The chain employs TRBV10-2 and TRBJ1-1; D unclear. Germline V lookup: CDR1 WSHSY, CDR2 SAAADI. The CDR3 sequence is 13 residues long. Trimming cost V 8 bases and J 1 base, with 11 bases left between them. The CDR3 loop reads CASRRVGNTEAFF. CDR3 nucleotide sequence: TGCGCCAGCCGGCGTGTAGGGAACACTGAAGCTTTCTTT.

This clone was seen more than once but under ten times. The chain couples TRBV28 to TRBJ2-7; TRBD1 matches at 10 bases. The junction had 12 bases not matched to a gene; V was cut back by 7 bases and J by 0 bases. The germline gives CDR1 MDHEN, CDR2 SYDVKM. The CDR3 length is 17 residues. This chain's CDR3 is CASTVPGQGPSSYEQYF. In nucleotides, the CDR3 is TGTGCCAGCACCGTCCCGGGACAGGGGCCGAGCTCCTACGAGCAGTACTTC.

The chain uses TRBV7-9 and TRBJ1-3; D gene uncertain. The CDR3 has 16 amino acids. The germline CDR1 and CDR2 sequences are SEHNR and FQNEAQ (reference sequence). V shed 1 base and J shed 0 bases, with 10 bases lying between them. Here the CDR3 reads CASSLVGRFSGNTIYF. For the CDR3, the DNA is TGTGCCAGCAGCTTAGTAGGACGGTTCTCTGGAAACACCATATATTTT.

The V and J genes are TRBV19 and TRBJ1-5; D is possibly TRBD1 (5 bases). The CDR3 runs to 16 residues. Germline V CDR1 and CDR2: LNHDA, SQIVND (reference sequence). Trimming cost V 7 bases and J 2 bases, with 18 bases left between them. The CDR3 DNA follows: TGTGCCAGTACCATTGACTCCGGGGGGGGCAATCAGCCCCAGCATTTT. Protein: CASTIDSGGGNQPQHF.

The chain has TRBV6-5 and TRBJ1-5, with D uncertain. CDR3 length equals 14 residues. Between the trimmed V and J ends, which lost 6 bases and 0 bases, there was a span of 9 bases. From germline, CDR1 is MNHEY and CDR2 SVGAGI. The CDR3 region has the DNA TGTGCCAGCAGCTCGACATCTAGCAATCAGCCCCAGCATTTT. Its translation is CASSSTSSNQPQHF.

This chain connects TRBV3-1 (or the pseudogene TRBV3-2) to TRBJ2-2; D possibly corresponds to TRBD2 (5 bases). The ends were cut back, 6 bases at V and 1 base at J, with 15 bases in the middle. The CDR3 sequence is 16 residues long. Germline V gives CDR1 LGHDT, CDR2 YNNKEL (reference sequence). CDR3 region: CASSPHGRENTGELFF. The CDR3 DNA follows: TGTGCCAGCAGTCCACACGGACGGGAGAACACCGGGGAGCTGTTTTTT.

The V gene is TRBV6-1, the J gene TRBJ2-7, with D perhaps matching TRBD1 (5 bases). The V gene's germline CDR1 is MNHNS and CDR2 SASEGT. Trimming shortened V by 3 bases and J by 7 bases, and 7 bases separated the two germline ends. The CDR3 sequence is 11 residues long. CDR3 loop: CASSEYREQYF. The CDR3 region has the DNA TGTGCCAGCAGTGAGTACAGGGAGCAGTACTTC.

V gene TRBV28 combines with J gene TRBJ2-7; 7 bases are shared with TRBD2. The germline V gene has CDR1 MDHEN and CDR2 SYDVKM. This CDR3 is built from 15 residues. V lost 7 bases and J lost 6; bases outside the gene matches: 15. Here the CDR3 DNA reads TGTGCCAGCATTCCGGTGGGGGGGTTCTTCGCCGAGCAGTACTTC. It yields the protein CASIPVGGFFAEQYF.

This rearrangement joins TRBV11-2 to TRBJ1-2; D gene unclear. The CDR3 is made up of 14 amino acids. CDR1 SGHAT and CDR2 FQNNGV come from the germline V gene. V lost 4 bases to trimming and J lost 3 bases, with 12 bases between them. DNA for the CDR3: TGTGCCAGCAGCTACCGGGCGGTGGACTATGGCTACACCTTC. Protein: CASSYRAVDYGYTF.

The rearrangement joins TRBV10-1 to TRBJ1-3; 8 nucleotides line up with TRBD1. Germline loops: CDR1 WNHNN, CDR2 SYGVQD (reference sequence). V was pared by 1 base and J by 0 bases, with 8 bases of the junction left unmatched. The CDR3 contains 18 residues. Written as DNA, the CDR3 is TGCGCCAGCAGTGAGTACCGCGACAGGGGATTCTCTGGAAACACCATATATTTT. Protein sequence: CASSEYRDRGFSGNTIYF.

This chain joins TRBV18 and TRBJ1-1; the match to TRBD1 covers 9 bases. Germline V gene data show CDR1 as KGHSH and CDR2 as LQKENI. The J segment lost 4 bases and the V segment lost 4 bases, leaving 4 bases of the junction unmatched. CDR3 length: 14 residues. This CDR3 is CASSLDRGGTEAFF. The CDR3 bases are TGTGCCAGCTCACTGGACAGGGGCGGCACTGAAGCTTTCTTT. The full variable domain, its missing parts supplied by reference TRBV18 and TRBJ1-1, is NAGVMQNPRHLVRRRGQEARLRCSPMKGHSHVYWYRQLPEEGLKFMVYLQKENIIDESGMPKERFSAEFPKEGPSILRIQQVVRGDSAAYFCASSLDRGGTEAFFGQGTRLTVV.

The genes are TRBV7-2 and TRBJ2-2; D may be TRBD1 (5 bases). This CDR3 spans 17 amino acids. Germline lookup yields CDR1 SGHTA and CDR2 FQGNSA. V gave up 1 base and J gave up 2 bases, with 14 bases separating them. The CDR3 here is CASSLVRSTANTGELFF. The CDR3 DNA reads TGTGCCAGCAGCTTAGTAAGGTCGACAGCAAACACCGGGGAGCTGTTTTTT.